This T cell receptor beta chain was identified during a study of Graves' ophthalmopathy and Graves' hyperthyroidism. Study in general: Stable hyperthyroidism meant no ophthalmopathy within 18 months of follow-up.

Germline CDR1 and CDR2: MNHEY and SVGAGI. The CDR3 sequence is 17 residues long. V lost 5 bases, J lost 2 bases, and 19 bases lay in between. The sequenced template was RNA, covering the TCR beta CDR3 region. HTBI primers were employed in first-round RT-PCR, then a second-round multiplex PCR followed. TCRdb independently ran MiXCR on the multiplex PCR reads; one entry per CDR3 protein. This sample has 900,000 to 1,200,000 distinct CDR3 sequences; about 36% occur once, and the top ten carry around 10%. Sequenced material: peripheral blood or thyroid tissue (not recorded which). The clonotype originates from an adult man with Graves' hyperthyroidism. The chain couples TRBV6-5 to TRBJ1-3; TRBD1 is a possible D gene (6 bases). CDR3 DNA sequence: TGTGCCAGCAGTCTTCGCTCACAGGGAGGTCCTGGAAACACCATATATTTT. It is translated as CASSLRSQGGPGNTIYF.